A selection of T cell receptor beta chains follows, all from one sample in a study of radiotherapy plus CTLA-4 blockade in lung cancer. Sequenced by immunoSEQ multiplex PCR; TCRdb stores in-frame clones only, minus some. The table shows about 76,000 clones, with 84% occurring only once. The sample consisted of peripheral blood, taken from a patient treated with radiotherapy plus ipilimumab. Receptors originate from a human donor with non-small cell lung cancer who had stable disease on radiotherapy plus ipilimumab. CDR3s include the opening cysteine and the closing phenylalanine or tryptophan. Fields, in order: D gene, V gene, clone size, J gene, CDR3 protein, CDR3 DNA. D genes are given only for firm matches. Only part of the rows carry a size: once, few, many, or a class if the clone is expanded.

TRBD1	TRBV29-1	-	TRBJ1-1	CSARDRGMNTEAFF	TGCAGCGCTCGGGACAGGGGGATGAACACTGAAGCTTTCTTT
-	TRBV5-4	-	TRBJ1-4	CASSWDGGSEKLFF	TGTGCCAGCAGCTGGGATGGGGGGAGTGAAAAACTGTTTTTT
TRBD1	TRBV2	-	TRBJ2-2	CASRSDRGVAGELFF	TGTGCCAGCAGGTCGGACAGGGGGGTGGCCGGGGAGCTGTTTTTT
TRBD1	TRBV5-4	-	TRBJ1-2	CASSLRDRGFYGYTF	TGTGCCAGCAGCTTACGAGACAGGGGGTTCTATGGCTACACCTTC
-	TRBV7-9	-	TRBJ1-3	CASSLYGDPGNTIYF	TGTGCCAGCAGCTTATATGGGGACCCTGGAAACACCATATATTTT
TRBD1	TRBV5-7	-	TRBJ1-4	CASSPTWDRTNEKLFF	TGTGCCAGCAGCCCAACCTGGGACAGGACTAATGAAAAACTGTTTTTT
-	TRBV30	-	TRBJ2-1	CAWTKRGFREVNEQFF	TGTGCCTGGACTAAACGGGGCTTCCGAGAGGTCAATGAGCAGTTCTTC
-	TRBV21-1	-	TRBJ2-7	CASSSRLPPPGVLPYRKYF	TGTGCCAGCAGCTCCCGACTTCCCCCCCCGGGGGTCCTCCCCTACAGGAAGTACTTC
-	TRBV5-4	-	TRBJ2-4	CASSLGGTEKNIQYF	TGTGCCAGCAGCTTGGGAGGGACGGAGAAAAACATTCAGTACTTC
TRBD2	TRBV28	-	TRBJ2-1	CASSFPGRAKYNEQFF	TGTGCCAGCAGTTTTCCCGGGAGGGCCAAGTACAATGAGCAGTTCTTC
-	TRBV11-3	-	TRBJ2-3	CASSRRGAPDTQYF	TGTGCCAGCAGCCGTAGAGGGGCCCCAGATACGCAGTATTTT
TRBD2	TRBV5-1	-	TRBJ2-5	CASSLEAGVGQETQYF	TGCGCCAGCAGCTTGGAAGCGGGGGTTGGCCAAGAGACCCAGTACTTC
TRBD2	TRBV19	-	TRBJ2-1	CASRLAGNNEQFF	TGTGCCTCACGACTAGCGGGAAATAATGAGCAGTTCTTC
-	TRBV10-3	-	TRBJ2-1	CAIRGGRSYNEQFF	TGTGCCATCAGGGGGGGCAGGAGCTACAATGAGCAGTTCTTC
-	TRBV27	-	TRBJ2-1	CASSFLPPSYNEQFF	TGTGCCAGCAGTTTTTTACCCCCCTCCTACAATGAGCAGTTCTTC
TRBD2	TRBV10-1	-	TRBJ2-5	CASSEILSGGQETQYF	TGCGCCAGCAGTGAGATCCTCAGCGGGGGTCAAGAGACCCAGTACTTC
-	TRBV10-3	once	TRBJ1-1	CAISSIVQSKNTEAFF	TGTGCCATCAGCTCGATAGTACAAAGTAAGAACACTGAAGCTTTCTTT
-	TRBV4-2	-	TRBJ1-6	CASSRARDSKNSPLHF	TGTGCCAGCAGCCGCGCCCGGGACTCAAAAAATTCACCCCTCCACTTT
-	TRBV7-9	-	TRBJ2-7	CASSLSQSWDEQYF	TGTGCCAGCAGCTTATCCCAGAGTTGGGACGAGCAGTACTTC
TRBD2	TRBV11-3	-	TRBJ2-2	CASSLGGRLAGPGELFF	TGTGCCAGCAGCTTAGGGGGCCGGCTAGCGGGCCCCGGGGAGCTGTTTTTT
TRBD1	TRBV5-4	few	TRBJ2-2	CASSWGDRGETGELFF	TGTGCCAGCAGCTGGGGAGACAGGGGTGAAACCGGGGAGCTGTTTTTT
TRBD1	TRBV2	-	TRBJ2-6	CASRDRGTGANVLTF	TGTGCCAGCAGGGACAGGGGGACTGGGGCCAACGTCCTGACTTTC
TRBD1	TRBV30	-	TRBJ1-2	CAWVGTANYGYTF	TGTGCCTGGGTCGGGACAGCTAACTATGGCTACACCTTC
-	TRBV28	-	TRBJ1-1	CASSFLGEGNTEAFF	TGTGCCAGCAGTTTTTTGGGCGAAGGGAACACTGAAGCTTTCTTT
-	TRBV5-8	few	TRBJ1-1	CASSLGQGVNTEAFF	TGTGCCAGCAGCTTGGGGCAAGGAGTAAACACTGAAGCTTTCTTT